This T cell receptor (beta chain) comes out of a study of T cell repertoires in cytomegalovirus infection. The sample holds a few counts of this clonotype. The antigen is undetermined. The germline V gene encodes CDR1 SGHVS and CDR2 FQNEAQ. V was pared by 5 bases and J by 1 base, with 5 bases between. This CDR3 has 12 amino acids. Using its own MiXCR run on the reads, TCRdb lists one record per CDR3 protein. The sample includes some 560,000 distinct CDR3 sequences, approximately 40% of them seen just once. Source: cultured PBMCs, taken from culture after CMV antigen stimulation. J is TRBJ1-1 and V is TRBV7-8; D not certain. This receptor was obtained from a human donor in good health (CMV status not recorded). Some clones in this sample may be carry-over from other donors' samples. The DNA for the CDR3 is TGTGCCAGCAGCCAACGGAACACTGAAGCTTTCTTT. Residues: CASSQRNTEAFF.